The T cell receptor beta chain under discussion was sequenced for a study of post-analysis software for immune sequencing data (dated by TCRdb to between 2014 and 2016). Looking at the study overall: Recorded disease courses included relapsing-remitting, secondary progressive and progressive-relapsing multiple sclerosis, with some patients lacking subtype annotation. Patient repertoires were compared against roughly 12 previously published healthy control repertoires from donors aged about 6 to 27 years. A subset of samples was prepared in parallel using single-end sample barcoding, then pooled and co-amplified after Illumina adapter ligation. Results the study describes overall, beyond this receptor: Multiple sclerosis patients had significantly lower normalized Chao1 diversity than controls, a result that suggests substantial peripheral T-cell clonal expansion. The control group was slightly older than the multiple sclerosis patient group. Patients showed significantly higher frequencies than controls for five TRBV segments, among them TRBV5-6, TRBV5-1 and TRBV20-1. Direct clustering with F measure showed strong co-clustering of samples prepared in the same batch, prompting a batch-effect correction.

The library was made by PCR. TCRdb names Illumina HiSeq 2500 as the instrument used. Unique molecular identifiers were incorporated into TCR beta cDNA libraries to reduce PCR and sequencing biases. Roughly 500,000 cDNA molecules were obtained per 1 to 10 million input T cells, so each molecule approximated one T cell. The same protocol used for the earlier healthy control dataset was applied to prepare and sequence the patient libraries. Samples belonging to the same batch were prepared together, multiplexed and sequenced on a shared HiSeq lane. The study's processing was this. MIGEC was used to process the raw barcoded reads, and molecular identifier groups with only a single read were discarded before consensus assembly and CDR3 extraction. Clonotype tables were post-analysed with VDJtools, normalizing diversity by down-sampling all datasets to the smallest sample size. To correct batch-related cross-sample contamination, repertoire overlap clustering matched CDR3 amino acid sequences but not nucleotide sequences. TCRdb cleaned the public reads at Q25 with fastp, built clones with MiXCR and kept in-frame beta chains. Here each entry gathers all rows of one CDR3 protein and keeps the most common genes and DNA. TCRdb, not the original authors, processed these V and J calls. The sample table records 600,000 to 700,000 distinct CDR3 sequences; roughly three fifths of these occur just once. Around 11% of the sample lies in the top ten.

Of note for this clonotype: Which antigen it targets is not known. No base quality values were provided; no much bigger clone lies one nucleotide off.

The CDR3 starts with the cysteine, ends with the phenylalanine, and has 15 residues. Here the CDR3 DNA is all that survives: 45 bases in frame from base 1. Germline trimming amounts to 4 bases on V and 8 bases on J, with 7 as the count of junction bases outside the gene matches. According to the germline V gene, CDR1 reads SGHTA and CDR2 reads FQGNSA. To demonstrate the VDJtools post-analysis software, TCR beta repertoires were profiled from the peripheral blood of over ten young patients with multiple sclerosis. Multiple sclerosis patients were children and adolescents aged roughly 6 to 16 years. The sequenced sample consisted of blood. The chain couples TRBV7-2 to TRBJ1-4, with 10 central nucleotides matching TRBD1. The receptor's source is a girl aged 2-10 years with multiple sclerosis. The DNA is TGTGCCAGCAGCTCCGGACAGGGGGGTGGAGAAAAACTGTTTTTT. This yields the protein CASSSGQGGGEKLFF.